This TCR beta chain was documented in a study of blood T cell repertoires in COVID-19 (TCRdb year 2020). Concerning the study at large: The collaborator samples originated in the United States, Italy and Spain and spanned the acute and convalescent phases of COVID-19. HLA class I and class II types, where available, came from metadata supplied by the sample provider rather than from assay-based typing. The repertoires were made available in a free public database intended to serve as a resource for research on the immune response to SARS-CoV-2. Samples came from the ongoing ImmuneRACE study (first 160 participants) plus 1,254 subjects from 6 global collaborators. Subjects who had been exposed to COVID-19, were actively infected with it, or had recovered from it provided the deeply sampled blood TCRbeta repertoires that made up the dataset. The prospective study material was composed of cDNA or gDNA derived from T cells, B-cell-depleted T cells, or PBMCs. A de-identified subject ID, COVID-19 status, age in years and sex were almost always included in the sample metadata. What the research found in general, with its limitations: How much clinical and demographic metadata was included differed by source and by participant, and the metadata was provided uncurated.

Each collaborating institution followed its own protocols to collect whole blood in K2EDTA tubes. For TCRbeta analysis, collaborators shipped samples as frozen whole blood, isolated PBMCs, or DNA extracted from either of those sample types. Concerning this clone itself: Its antigen has not been determined. Per-base quality was not reported, and no clone a single base away is much larger than it.

TCRbeta CDR3 regions were amplified from genomic DNA by means of the immunoSEQ Assay, a bias-controlled multiplex PCR. The study's own analysis went as follows. The number of nucleated cells in each sample was estimated from the amplification of reference gene primers within the assay. To quantify the absolute abundance of each unique TCRbeta CDR3 rearrangement, sequence reads were collapsed and filtered. For each sample, productive Simpson clonality was calculated as the square root of Simpson's diversity index across productive rearrangements. In TCRdb, the immuneACCESS table is reduced to in-frame sequences with V and J assigned. These tables do not hold every clone; where another copy was compared, an unresolved V gene accounts for under half, and the others remain unexplained. V, J and clone size are taken as reported in that table, and D and trimming were inferred from the DNA itself. Recorded for this sample are roughly 300,000 clones; 81% of them occurred a single time. The ten largest clones add up to under 3% of the sample.

The V end gives up 5 bases and the J end 7 bases, leaving 4 bases in the junction not matched to a gene. From a lookup of the germline V gene (reference sequence), CDR1 and CDR2 are MNHEY and SMNVEV. Inclusive of the bounding cysteine and phenylalanine, the CDR3 is 12 residues long. The retained sequence is limited to the CDR3, 36 bases, with the frame set at the first base. The source is an older woman with active or convalescent COVID-19. Sequencing was done on a sample of peripheral blood. The sequence links TRBV27 to TRBJ1-1, with 7 bases aligning to TRBD1. The CDR3 protein sequence reads: CASSDRVHEAFF. The sequenced DNA is TGTGCCAGCAGTGACAGGGTTCATGAAGCTTTCTTT.